This T cell receptor (beta chain) was captured in a study of blood T cell repertoires in COVID-19. Background on the study: The United States, Italy and Spain provided the acute and convalescent COVID-19 samples. Sample material is recorded as cDNA or gDNA derived from T cells, B-cell-depleted T cells, or PBMCs.

Per the authors' pipeline: Amplification of reference gene primers was used by the study to estimate nucleated cell counts. The assay was immunoSEQ multiplex PCR, and TCRdb's table has in-frame clones only and misses some. V and J calls plus clone size are reproduced from that table; the DNA served to infer D and trimming. The sample lists about 40,000 clones; 85% to 90% were seen once. Germline CDR1 reads KGHSH; CDR2 reads LQKENI. Trimming took 0 bases from V and 1 from J, leaving 21 bases between them. This CDR3 is built from 19 residues. The sequenced sample was peripheral blood. The chain couples TRBV18 to TRBJ1-1; maybe TRBD1 (5 bases). This receptor was taken from a man aged 45-65 years in a cohort sampled during active COVID-19. For the CDR3, the DNA is TGTGCCAGCTCACCACCGAATGGGGCGAAGGGGAGGGGGAACACTGAAGCTTTCTTT. It translates to CASSPPNGAKGRGNTEAFF.